Listed here is a single TCR beta chain. This record comes from a study of blood T cell repertoires in COVID-19. The V and J ends lost 9 bases and 3 bases, in that order; junction bases with no gene match: 7. CDR3 length: 14 residues. The germline V gene encodes CDR1 LNHDA and CDR2 SQIVND (reference sequence). Cohort assignment relied on participant-reported clinical history. Two negative PCRs, clearance, or symptom resolution were required of recovered Cohort 3 donors. Per the study methods: Amplifying reference gene primers gave estimates of nucleated cell counts. TCRdb's table, derived via immunoSEQ multiplex PCR, lists solely in-frame clones and lacks some. The V and J calls and clone size come from that table; D and trimming were worked out from the DNA. Of a few hundred thousand clones listed, around 84% are singletons.

The chain combines TRBV19 with TRBJ2-3; TRBD1 matches at 9 bases. The receptor comes from a man aged 40-49 years who had recovered from COVID-19. Material for sequencing was PBMCs or T cells enriched from blood (not recorded which). CDR3 in DNA: TGTGCCAGCCGACAACAGGGGGCGACAGATACGCAGTATTTT. Translating gives CASRQQGATDTQYF.